This T cell receptor beta chain was recovered during a study of blood T cell repertoires in COVID-19. Study information: Specimens from acute and convalescent COVID-19 originated in the United States, Italy and Spain.

The trim removed 6 bases at V and 7 bases at J, leaving 9 bases unmatched. The CDR3 has 15 residues. Per the germline V gene, CDR1 is LGHNA and CDR2 is YNFKEQ. Assay used: immunoSEQ multiplex PCR; TCRdb lists only in-frame clones, some missing. The sample includes about 150,000 clones, approximately 90% of them seen just once. This receptor was identified in a woman aged 70-85 years with acute or convalescent COVID-19. Sequenced input: peripheral blood. The chain uses TRBV4-2 and TRBJ1-6, with 7 bases matching TRBD1. CDR3 nucleotides: TGTGCCAGCAGAAATTATCAGGGGGACAATTCACCCCTCCACTTT. Its protein product is CASRNYQGDNSPLHF.